This T cell receptor (beta chain) was identified during a study of HIV-infected patients and healthy controls. Study results and limitations: Significantly higher mean Gini indices appeared in HIV-infected repertoires, possibly reflecting oligoclonality. HIV-associated CDR3 frequencies dropped significantly during therapy; CMV-associated ones, mostly rising, changed nonsignificantly. Unequal distinct sequence numbers between patients and controls complicated comparisons.

Reverse transcription used approximately 500 ng RNA and constant-region primers for alpha and beta. Separate chain-specific third strand synthesis with multiplexing indices produced the alpha and beta libraries. TCRdb re-called the 5' RACE reads with MiXCR, one entry per CDR3 protein. The table lists 18,000 or so distinct CDR3 sequences, around 9.1% of them singletons, with around 3.1% in the top ten. CDR1 is SGHTA, CDR2 FQGNSA, per germline. The germline V and J ends were trimmed by 3 bases and 10 bases, with 15 bases remaining between them. The CDR3 contains 13 residues. In regard to this clonotype: As yet, its antigen is unknown.

Whole blood was used without fractionation, so all unsorted peripheral T cells were included. The chain recombines TRBV7-2 with TRBJ1-1; D is unresolved. This clonotype originated in an adult in good health. The source material was blood. The CDR3 nucleotides read TGTGCCAGCAGCTTGTTTCGGCCACGGCGAGCTTTCTTT. It encodes CASSLFRPRRAFF.